These T cell receptor beta chains were read from a single sample in a study of shared clonotypes between healthy human individuals. Assay used: immunoSEQ multiplex PCR; TCRdb lists only in-frame clones, some missing. The table includes 450,000 to 500,000 clones, approximately 80% detected once. Specimen: PBMCs. Receptors were obtained from a woman aged 40-49 years in good health. Some clones in this sample may be carry-over from other donors' samples. The CDR3 runs from the conserved cysteine through the conserved F or W. D genes are given only for firm matches. Clone size appears in some rows only: once, few, many, or a class for an expanded clone.

J gene,clone size,V gene,D gene,CDR3 DNA,CDR3 protein
TRBJ1-1,NA,TRBV6-5,NA,TGTGCCAGCAGTTACGCGGGGTGGACTGAAGCTTTCTTT,CASSYAGWTEAFF
TRBJ1-4,NA,TRBV28,TRBD1,TGTGCCAGCAGTACTCAGACAGGGCCTAATGAAAAACCGTTTTTT,CASSTQTGPNEKPFF
TRBJ2-7,NA,TRBV28,NA,TGTGCCAGCAGTTTAGGGGGACGGCCCCCGTCCGAGCAGTACTTC,CASSLGGRPPSEQYF
TRBJ1-2,NA,TRBV28,NA,TGTGCCAGCAGTTTCGTAGACACCAGCTATGGCTACACCTTC,CASSFVDTSYGYTF
TRBJ2-1,NA,TRBV2,NA,TGTGCCACCTCGGGGAGGCTACGAAACAATGAGCAGTTCTTC,CATSGRLRNNEQFF
TRBJ2-3,NA,TRBV6-6,TRBD2,TGTGCCAGCAGGTCGCTAGCGGGAGGACTCACGCAGTATTTT,CASRSLAGGLTQYF
TRBJ2-7,NA,TRBV5-6,NA,TGTGCCAGCAGCTTGCGGCAGGGCCCCCCGTATGAGCAGTACTTC,CASSLRQGPPYEQYF
TRBJ2-3,NA,TRBV7-2,NA,TGTGCCAGCAGCTCCCGCCGGGGATCGGATACGCAGTATTTT,CASSSRRGSDTQYF
TRBJ2-7,once,TRBV4-3,TRBD1,TGCGCCAGCAGCCAAGAACAGGGGCCCCCCTACGAGCAGTACTTC,CASSQEQGPPYEQYF
TRBJ2-7,NA,TRBV29-1,TRBD2,TGCAGCGTTGCACTAGCGGGATTACGCGAGCAGTACTTC,CSVALAGLREQYF
TRBJ2-6,NA,TRBV6-1,TRBD1,TGTGCCAGCAGTGGGACAGGGTCTGGGGCCAACGTCCTGACTTTC,CASSGTGSGANVLTF
TRBJ2-7,few,TRBV18,NA,TGTGCCAGCTCACCAAGGCCAACCTACGAGCAGTACTTC,CASSPRPTYEQYF
TRBJ2-5,once,TRBV28,NA,TGTGCCAGCAGTCGCCGGGACGGACCTCGGACCCAGTACTTC,CASSRRDGPRTQYF
TRBJ2-3,NA,TRBV15,TRBD2,TGTGCCACCAGCAGGGGTAGCGGGAGATCCACAGATACGCAGTATTTT,CATSRGSGRSTDTQYF